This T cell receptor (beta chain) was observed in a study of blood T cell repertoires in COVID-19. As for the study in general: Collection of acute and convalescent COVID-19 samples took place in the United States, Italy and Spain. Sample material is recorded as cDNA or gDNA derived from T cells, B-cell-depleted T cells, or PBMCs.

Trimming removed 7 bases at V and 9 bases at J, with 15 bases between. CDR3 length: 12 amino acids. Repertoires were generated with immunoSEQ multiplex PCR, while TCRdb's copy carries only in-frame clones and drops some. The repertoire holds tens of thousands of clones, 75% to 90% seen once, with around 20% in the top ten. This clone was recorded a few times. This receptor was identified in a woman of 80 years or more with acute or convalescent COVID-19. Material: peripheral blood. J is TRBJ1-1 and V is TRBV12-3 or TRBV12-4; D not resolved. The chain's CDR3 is CASTLRGGKAFF. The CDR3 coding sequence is TGTGCCAGCACACTCCGGGGAGGGAAAGCTTTCTTT.